These 12 T cell receptor beta chains originate from one sample sequenced in a study of T cell responses to AZD1222 COVID-19 vaccine. Sequencing used immunoSEQ multiplex PCR; TCRdb keeps in-frame clones, though not all of them. The sample holds roughly 170,000 clones, 85% to 90% seen once. The sequences come from peripheral blood, collected on day 0 of AZD1222 vaccination. Receptor source: an adult in good health.

The rearrangement uses TRBV9 and TRBJ2-2; D gene unclear. Germline V gene sequence: CDR1 SGDLS, CDR2 YYNGEE. The CDR3 spans 13 residues. V lost 0 bases, J lost 5 bases, and 5 bases lay in between. The CDR3 here is CASSVAQTGELFF. CDR3 sequence (DNA): TGTGCCAGCAGCGTAGCCCAAACCGGGGAGCTGTTTTTT.

As DNA, the CDR3 is TGTGCCAGCTCACCACCGGGGACGAACAATCAGCCCCAGCATTTT. Encoded protein: CASSPPGTNNQPQHF. The chain couples TRBV18 to TRBJ1-5, with D tentatively TRBD1 (5 bases). CDR1 and CDR2 from the germline V gene are KGHSH and LQKENI. V was trimmed by 0 bases and J by 3 bases, leaving 9 bases between them. The CDR3 loop spans 15 amino acids.

DNA for the CDR3: TGTGCCAGCAGCGTAGGATTACAGAATAATTCACCCCTCCACTTT. It encodes CASSVGLQNNSPLHF. The genes are TRBV9 and TRBJ1-6; the D is unclear. The V end lost 0 bases, the J end lost 5 bases, and 9 bases lay between the germline ends. CDR3 length: 15 residues. Germline CDR1 and CDR2: SGDLS and YYNGEE.

The chain links TRBV6-2 or TRBV6-3 to TRBJ2-1; tentative D call: TRBD2 (6 bases). V shed 5 bases and J shed 3 bases, with 14 bases lying between them. The CDR3 sequence is 15 residues long. Germline V gene lookup returns CDR1 MNHEY and CDR2 SVGEGT. The CDR3 DNA reads as TGTGCCAGCAGTGACCGGGACTGGTACTACAATGAGCAGTTCTTC. It codes for CASSDRDWYYNEQFF.

This clone is a singleton in its sample. This chain uses TRBV3-1 (or the pseudogene TRBV3-2) with TRBJ1-5; D uncertain. V lost 0 bases and J 4 bases, leaving 10 bases between the germline ends. Looked up from germline, CDR1 is LGHDT and CDR2 is YNNKEL (reference sequence). The CDR3 totals 15 residues. In DNA, the CDR3 is TGTGCCAGCAGCCAAGATCCCGCGGAGAATCAGCCCCAGCATTTT. It translates to CASSQDPAENQPQHF.

This clone was seen more than once but under ten times. V usage is TRBV30 and J usage is TRBJ2-5; weak D call: TRBD2 (5 bases). Per germline, CDR1 GTSNPN and CDR2 SVGIG (reference sequence). V lost 5 bases to trimming and J lost 5 bases, with 15 bases between them. The CDR3 extends over 13 amino acids. In DNA form, the CDR3 reads TGTGCCTGGGGAGGTCCTGCACGGGAGACCCAGTACTTC. Its translation: CAWGGPARETQYF.

This clone was recorded a few times. The chain has TRBV30 and TRBJ1-6; D unresolved. This CDR3 has 18 residues. With 0 bases removed from V and 0 bases from J, the gap between germline ends came to 15 bases. Looked up from germline, CDR1 is GTSNPN and CDR2 is SVGIG (reference sequence). This CDR3 reads CAWSVRQLVSSYNSPLHF. CDR3 sequence (DNA): TGTGCCTGGAGTGTACGTCAGTTGGTGAGCTCCTATAATTCACCCCTCCACTTT.

The genes are TRBV6-5 and TRBJ1-6; tentative D call: TRBD1 (6 bases). The V and J ends lost 4 bases and 10 bases respectively, with 17 bases between them. Per the germline V gene, CDR1 is MNHEY and CDR2 is SVGAGI. CDR3 size: 15 residues. In DNA form, the CDR3 reads TGTGCCAGCAGTTCCGACAGGTCCGTAGGGTCACCCCTCCACTTT. Residues: CASSSDRSVGSPLHF.

V usage is TRBV27 and J usage is TRBJ2-5; 9 bases align to TRBD2. Germline lookup yields CDR1 MNHEY and CDR2 SMNVEV (reference sequence). This CDR3 is 13 amino acids long. The V gene end was trimmed by 6 bases and the J gene end by 2 bases; junction bases not matched to a gene: 1. Here the CDR3 reads CASRLAGQETQYF. DNA of the CDR3: TGTGCCAGCAGGCTAGCGGGGCAAGAGACCCAGTACTTC.

The chain is built from TRBV13 and TRBJ2-5, with a possible D match to TRBD2 (5 bases). The germline CDR1 and CDR2 sequences are PRHDT and FYEKMQ (reference sequence). The ends were cut back, 6 bases at V and 4 bases at J, with 12 bases in the middle. The CDR3 contains 13 residues. The CDR3 nucleotides are TGTGCCAGCAGAAAACTAGTAGCAGAGACCCAGTACTTC. Its translation: CASRKLVAETQYF.

V and J are TRBV13 and TRBJ1-5; D is unresolved. The CDR3 sequence is 14 residues long. V was trimmed by 4 bases and J by 9 bases, leaving 16 bases between them. Germline V gene sequence: CDR1 PRHDT, CDR2 FYEKMQ (reference sequence). CDR3 sequence: CASSSFGVKGPQHF. In nucleotides, the CDR3 is TGTGCCAGCAGCTCCTTCGGAGTTAAGGGGCCCCAGCATTTT.

V and J are TRBV7-2 and TRBJ2-5, with TRBD2 identical over 9 bases. The CDR3 sequence is 15 residues long. V lost 3 bases to trimming and J lost 1 base; unmatched junction nucleotides: 3. Germline CDR1 is SGHTA and CDR2 is FQGNSA. The CDR3 DNA is TGTGCCAGCAGCTTTCTAGCGGGGACCCAAGAGACCCAGTACTTC. Its protein product is CASSFLAGTQETQYF.